This entry concerns a single TCR beta chain. What it binds is not known. These data belong to a study of T cell responses to AZD1222 COVID-19 vaccine. General study results and limits: Sampling captured repertoires only after the peak T cell response. Researchers report vaccine-associated CD4 TCRs spanning spike, with dominance at 160-218 and 743-854.

The CDR3 is 16 residues long. The junction had 4 bases not matched to a gene; V was cut back by 4 bases and J by 2 bases. Germline CDR1 SQVTM, CDR2 ANQGSEA. The repertoire was sequenced with immunoSEQ multiplex PCR; TCRdb's copy has only in-frame clones and lacks some. This table holds some 200,000 clones, about 92% found once. The chain recombines TRBV29-1 with TRBJ2-1, with TRBD2 identical over 14 bases. The material was peripheral blood, obtained on day 0 of MenACWY control vaccination. The clonotype was recovered from an adult in good health. The CDR3 reads CSVVGTSGGTYNEQFF. DNA for the CDR3: TGCAGCGTTGTAGGGACTAGCGGGGGAACCTACAATGAGCAGTTCTTC.